These 4 T cell receptor beta chains came from one sample sequenced in a study of memory CD4+ T cells and cytomegalovirus serostatus. The sort gate was single viable CD3+CD4+CD8-CD45RO+ cells for memory CD4+ T cells. Generated by immunoSEQ multiplex PCR, the TCRdb table keeps only in-frame clones and is missing some. The sample consists of approximately 47,000 clones, 78% of them appearing once. The specimen was memory CD4+ T cells from blood. The receptors were gathered from an adult in good health and CMV-seronegative.

The chain employs TRBV30 and TRBJ1-1; D is unresolved. The ends were cut back, 2 bases at V and 1 base at J, with 11 bases in the middle. Germline V gene data show CDR1 as GTSNPN and CDR2 as SVGIG (reference sequence). CDR3 length: 14 residues. The CDR3 DNA reads as TGTGCCTGGAGTCTAGGACTGGGGAACACTGAAGCTTTCTTT. Protein product: CAWSLGLGNTEAFF.

The chain has TRBV19 and TRBJ2-2; 9 bases fit TRBD1. V shed 7 bases and J 4 bases; nucleotides not matched to a gene: 4. Germline V gene data show CDR1 as LNHDA and CDR2 as SQIVND (reference sequence). The CDR3 is 14 residues long. The CDR3 bases are TGTGCCAGTATCCGGACAGGGGTCACCGGGGAGCTGTTTTTT. Protein sequence: CASIRTGVTGELFF.

The chain links TRBV30 to TRBJ1-5; D is ambiguous. Germline lookup yields CDR1 GTSNPN and CDR2 SVGIG (reference sequence). V was trimmed by 4 bases and J by 2 bases, leaving 12 bases between them. This CDR3 has 14 residues. Here the CDR3 reads CAWNGGKGNQPQHF. The CDR3 coding sequence is TGTGCCTGGAATGGAGGGAAGGGCAATCAGCCCCAGCATTTT.

The chain is built from TRBV21-1 and TRBJ1-1. TRBV21-1 represents a pseudogene. The CDR3 is made up of 13 amino acids. The CDR3: CASSSGTLRQAFF. The CDR3 DNA is TGTGCCAGCAGCAGCGGGACACTTAGACAAGCTTTCTTT.